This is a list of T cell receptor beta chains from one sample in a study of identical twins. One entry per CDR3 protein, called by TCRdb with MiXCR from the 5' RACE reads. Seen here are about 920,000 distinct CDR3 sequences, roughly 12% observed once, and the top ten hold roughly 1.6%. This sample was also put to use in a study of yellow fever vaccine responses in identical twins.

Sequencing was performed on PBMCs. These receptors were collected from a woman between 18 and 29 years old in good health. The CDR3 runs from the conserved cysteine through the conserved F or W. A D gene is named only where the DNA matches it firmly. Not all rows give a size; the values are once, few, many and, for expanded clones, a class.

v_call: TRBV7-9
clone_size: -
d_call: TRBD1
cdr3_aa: CASGNRGASGANVLTF

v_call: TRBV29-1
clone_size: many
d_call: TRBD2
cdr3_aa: CSVDGGRSTGELFF

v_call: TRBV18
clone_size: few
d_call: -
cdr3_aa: CASSPGTNIYEQYF

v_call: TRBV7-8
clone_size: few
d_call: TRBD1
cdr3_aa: CASSPSTGIYEQYF

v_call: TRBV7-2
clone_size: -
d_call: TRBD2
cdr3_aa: CASRPSGVPTGELFF

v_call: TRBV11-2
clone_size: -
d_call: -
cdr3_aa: CASSEGPDRTDTQYF

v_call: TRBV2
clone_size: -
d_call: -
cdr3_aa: CASTGGFYNSPLHF

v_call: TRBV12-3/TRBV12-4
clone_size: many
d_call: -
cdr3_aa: CASSLIGISGNTIYF

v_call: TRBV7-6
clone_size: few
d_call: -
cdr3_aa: CASSPPQGNNEQFF

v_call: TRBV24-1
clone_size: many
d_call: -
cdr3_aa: CATSDLGDSTDTQYF

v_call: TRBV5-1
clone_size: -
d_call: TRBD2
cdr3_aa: CASSFGPSGGLSYEQYF

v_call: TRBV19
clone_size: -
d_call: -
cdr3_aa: CASSIWVGVEKLFF

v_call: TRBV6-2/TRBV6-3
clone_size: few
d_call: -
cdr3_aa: CASSYSRWSTGELFF

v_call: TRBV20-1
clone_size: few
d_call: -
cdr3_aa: CSARDSGYNEQFF

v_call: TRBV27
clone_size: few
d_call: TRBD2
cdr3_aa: CASSTSGGPGETQYF

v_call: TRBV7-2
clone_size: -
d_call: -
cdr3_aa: CASSSGANSPLHF

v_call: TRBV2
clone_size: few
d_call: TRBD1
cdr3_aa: CASSEVDRGSKNIQYF

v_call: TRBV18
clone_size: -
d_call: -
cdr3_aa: CASSPQASRGPGANVLTF

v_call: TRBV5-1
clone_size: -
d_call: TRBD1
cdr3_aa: CASRMTGVTDTQYF

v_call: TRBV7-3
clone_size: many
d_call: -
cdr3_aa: CASSFGSSFRVNEQFF

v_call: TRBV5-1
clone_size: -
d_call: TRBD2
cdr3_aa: CASSQMTGGLTDTQYF

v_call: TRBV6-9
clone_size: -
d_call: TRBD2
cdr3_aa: CASCRGGPHEQFF

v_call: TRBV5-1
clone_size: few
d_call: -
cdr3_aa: CASRHQPQHF

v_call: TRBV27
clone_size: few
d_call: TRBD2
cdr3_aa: CASARRLAVTNEQFF

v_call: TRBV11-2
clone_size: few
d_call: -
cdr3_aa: CASSLSRWAGTDTGELFF

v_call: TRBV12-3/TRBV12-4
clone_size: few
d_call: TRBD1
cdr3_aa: CASSITGQGTYF

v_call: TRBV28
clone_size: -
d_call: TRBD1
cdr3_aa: CASRPTGGGRYEQYF

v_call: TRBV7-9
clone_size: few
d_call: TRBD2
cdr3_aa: CASSAGLDHTGELFF

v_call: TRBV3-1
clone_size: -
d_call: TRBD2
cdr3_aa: CASSSLGTSGRYEQYF

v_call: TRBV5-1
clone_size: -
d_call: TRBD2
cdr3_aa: CASSPLSGTSGRSGLYNEQFF

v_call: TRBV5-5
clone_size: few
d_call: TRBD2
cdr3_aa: CASSFRRGSGSPGELFF

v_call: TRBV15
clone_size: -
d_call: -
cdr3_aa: CATSRGSGTLYNEQFF

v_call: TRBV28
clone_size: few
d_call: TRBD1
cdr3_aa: CASSPGQAPGAQHF

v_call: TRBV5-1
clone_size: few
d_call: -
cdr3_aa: CASSLASPLDTQYF

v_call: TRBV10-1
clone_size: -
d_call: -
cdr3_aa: CASSESLSGYTDTQYF

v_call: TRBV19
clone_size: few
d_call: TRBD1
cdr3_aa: CASRTGQGRRNEQFF

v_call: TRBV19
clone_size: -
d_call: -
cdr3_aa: CASHPPWGKKIDGYTF

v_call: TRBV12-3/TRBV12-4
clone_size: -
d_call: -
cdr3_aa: CASRSRGFGADTQYF

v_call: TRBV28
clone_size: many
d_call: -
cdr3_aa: CASSLGLGPWNEQFF

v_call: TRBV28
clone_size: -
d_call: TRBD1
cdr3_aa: CASRTARTGVVWEQYF

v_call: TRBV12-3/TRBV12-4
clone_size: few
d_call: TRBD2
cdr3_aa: CASSLTTGLEVSTGELFF

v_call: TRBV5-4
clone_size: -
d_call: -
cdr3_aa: CATAAQTGNTIYF

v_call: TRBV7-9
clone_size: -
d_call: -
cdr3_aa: CASSPQDSNNYGYTF

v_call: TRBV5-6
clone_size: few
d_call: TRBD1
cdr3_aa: CASSLASRDRVDEQFF

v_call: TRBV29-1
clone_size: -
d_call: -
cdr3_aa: CSVDRDNEQFF

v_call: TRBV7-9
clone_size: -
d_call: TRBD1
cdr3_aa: CASSLVRTGQETQYF

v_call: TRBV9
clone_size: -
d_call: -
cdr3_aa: CASSVVVGRANVLTF

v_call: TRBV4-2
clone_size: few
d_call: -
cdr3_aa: CASSQDGGAPDTQYF

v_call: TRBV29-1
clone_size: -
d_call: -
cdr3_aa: CSVAGGDAGNTIYF

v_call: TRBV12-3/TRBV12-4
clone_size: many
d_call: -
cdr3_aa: CASSSTGRPQETQYF

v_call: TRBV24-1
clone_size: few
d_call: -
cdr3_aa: CATSTKYNEQFF

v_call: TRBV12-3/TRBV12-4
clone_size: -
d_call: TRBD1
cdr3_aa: CASTRQGKDTEAFF

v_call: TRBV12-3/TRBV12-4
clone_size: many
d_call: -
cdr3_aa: CASSTRGALTEAFF

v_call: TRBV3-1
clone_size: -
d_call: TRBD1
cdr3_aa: CASSQLPGQGFYEQYF

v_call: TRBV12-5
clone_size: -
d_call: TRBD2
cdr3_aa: CASGYRLARVYTDTQYF